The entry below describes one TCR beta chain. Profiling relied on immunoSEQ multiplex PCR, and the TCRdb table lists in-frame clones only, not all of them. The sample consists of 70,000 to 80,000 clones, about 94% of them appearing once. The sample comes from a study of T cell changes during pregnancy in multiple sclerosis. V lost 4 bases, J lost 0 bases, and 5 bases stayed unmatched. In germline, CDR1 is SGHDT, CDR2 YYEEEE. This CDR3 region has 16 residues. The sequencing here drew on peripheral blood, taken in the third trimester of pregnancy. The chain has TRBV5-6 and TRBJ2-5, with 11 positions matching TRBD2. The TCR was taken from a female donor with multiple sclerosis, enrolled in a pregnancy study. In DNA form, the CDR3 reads TGTGCCAGCAGCCAACGGACTAGCGGGTACCAAGAGACCCAGTACTTC. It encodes CASSQRTSGYQETQYF. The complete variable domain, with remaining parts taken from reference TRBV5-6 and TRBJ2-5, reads DAGVTQSPTHLIKTRGQQVTLRCSPKSGHDTVSWYQQALGQGPQFIFQYYEEEERQRGNFPDRFSGHQFPNYSSELNVNALLLGDSALYLCASSQRTSGYQETQYFGPGTRLLVL.